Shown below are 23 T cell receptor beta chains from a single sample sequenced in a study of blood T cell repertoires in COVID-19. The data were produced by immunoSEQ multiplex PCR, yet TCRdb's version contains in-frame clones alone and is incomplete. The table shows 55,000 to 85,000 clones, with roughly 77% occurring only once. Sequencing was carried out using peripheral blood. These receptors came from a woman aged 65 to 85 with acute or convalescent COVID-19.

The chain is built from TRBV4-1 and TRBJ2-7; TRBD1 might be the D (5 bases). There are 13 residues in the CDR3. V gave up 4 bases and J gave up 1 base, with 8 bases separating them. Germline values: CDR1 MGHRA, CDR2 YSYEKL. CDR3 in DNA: TGCGCCAGCAGCCGGCAGGGTTCCTACGAGCAGTACTTC. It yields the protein CASSRQGSYEQYF.

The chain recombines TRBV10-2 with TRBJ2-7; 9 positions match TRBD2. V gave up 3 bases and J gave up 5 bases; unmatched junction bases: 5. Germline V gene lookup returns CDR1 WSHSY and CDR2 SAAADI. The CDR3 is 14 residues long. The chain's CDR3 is CASSDAGGLDEQYF. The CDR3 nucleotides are TGCGCCAGCAGTGACGCGGGGGGGCTCGACGAGCAGTACTTC.

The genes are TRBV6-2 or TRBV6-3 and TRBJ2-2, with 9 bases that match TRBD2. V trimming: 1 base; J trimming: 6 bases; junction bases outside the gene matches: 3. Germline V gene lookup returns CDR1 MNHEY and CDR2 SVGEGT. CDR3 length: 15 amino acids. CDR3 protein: CASSYFGGGAGELFF. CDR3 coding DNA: TGTGCCAGCAGTTACTTCGGCGGGGGGGCCGGGGAGCTGTTTTTT.

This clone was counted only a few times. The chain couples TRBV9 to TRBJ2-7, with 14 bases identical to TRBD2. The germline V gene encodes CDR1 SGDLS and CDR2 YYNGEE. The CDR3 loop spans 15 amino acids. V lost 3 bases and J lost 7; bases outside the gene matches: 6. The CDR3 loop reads CASSAGLAGEGEQYF. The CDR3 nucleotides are TGTGCCAGCAGCGCGGGACTAGCGGGAGAGGGGGAGCAGTACTTC.

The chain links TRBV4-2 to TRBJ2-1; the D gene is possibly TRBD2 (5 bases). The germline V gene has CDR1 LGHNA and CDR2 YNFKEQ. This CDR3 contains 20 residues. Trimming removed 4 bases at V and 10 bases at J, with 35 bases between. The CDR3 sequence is CASSRTQASGTVGRPNEQFF. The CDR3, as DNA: TGTGCCAGCAGCCGGACCCAGGCGTCCGGAACAGTGGGGAGACCTAACGAGCAGTTCTTC.

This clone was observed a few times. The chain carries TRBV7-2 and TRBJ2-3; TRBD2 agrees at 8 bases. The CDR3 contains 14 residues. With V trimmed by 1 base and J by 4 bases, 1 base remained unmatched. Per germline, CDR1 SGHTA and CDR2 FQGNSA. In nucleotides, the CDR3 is TGTGCCAGCAGCTTAGAGACTAGCGCAGATACGCAGTATTTT. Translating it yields CASSLETSADTQYF.

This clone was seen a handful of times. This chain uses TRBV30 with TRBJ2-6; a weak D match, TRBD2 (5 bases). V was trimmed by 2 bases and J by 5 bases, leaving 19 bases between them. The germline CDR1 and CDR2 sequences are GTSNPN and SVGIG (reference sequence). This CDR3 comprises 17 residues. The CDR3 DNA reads TGTGCCTGGAGTTCCGCTCCGGGGAGATCCTGGGCCAACGTCCTGACTTTC. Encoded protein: CAWSSAPGRSWANVLTF.

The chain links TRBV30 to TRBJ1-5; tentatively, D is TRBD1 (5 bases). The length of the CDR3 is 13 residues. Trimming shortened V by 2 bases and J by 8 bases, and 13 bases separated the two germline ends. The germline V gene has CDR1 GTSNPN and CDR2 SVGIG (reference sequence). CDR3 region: CAWSTRGGEPQHF. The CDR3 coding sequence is TGTGCCTGGAGTACGAGGGGCGGGGAGCCCCAGCATTTT.

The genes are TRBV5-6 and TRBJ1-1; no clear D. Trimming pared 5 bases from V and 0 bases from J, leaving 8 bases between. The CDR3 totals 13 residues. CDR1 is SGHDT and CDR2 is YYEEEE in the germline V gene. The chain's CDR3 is CASRREVNTEAFF. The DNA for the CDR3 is TGTGCCAGCAGGAGGGAGGTGAACACTGAAGCTTTCTTT.

CDR3 nucleotides: TGTGCCAGCAGTTCGGGACTCCTCTACGAGCAGTACTTC. Residues: CASSSGLLYEQYF. This chain uses TRBV27 with TRBJ2-7, with D possibly TRBD2 on 6 matching bases. The CDR3 runs to 13 residues. Trimming took off 4 bases at V and 3 bases at J, with 10 bases between the two ends. Germline CDR1 and CDR2: MNHEY and SMNVEV (reference sequence).

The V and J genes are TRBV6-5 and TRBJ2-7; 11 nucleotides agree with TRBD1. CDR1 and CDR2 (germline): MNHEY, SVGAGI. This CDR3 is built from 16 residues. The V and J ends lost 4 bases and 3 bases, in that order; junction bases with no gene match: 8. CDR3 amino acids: CASSLTIGTGGYEQYF. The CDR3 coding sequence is TGTGCCAGCAGTTTGACGATTGGGACAGGGGGCTACGAGCAGTACTTC.

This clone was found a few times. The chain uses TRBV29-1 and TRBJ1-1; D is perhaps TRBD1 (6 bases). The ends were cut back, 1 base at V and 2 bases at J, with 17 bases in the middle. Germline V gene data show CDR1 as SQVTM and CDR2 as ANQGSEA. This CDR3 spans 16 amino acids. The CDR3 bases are TGCAGCGTTGAAGGCGGGGGCGAAGTGGGAAACACTGAAGCTTTCTTT. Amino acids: CSVEGGGEVGNTEAFF. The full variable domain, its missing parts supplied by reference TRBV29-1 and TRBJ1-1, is SAVISQKPSRDICQRGTSLTIQCQVDSQVTMMFWYRQQPGQSLTLIATANQGSEATYESGFVIDKFPISRPNLTFSTLTVSNMSPEDSSIYLCSVEGGGEVGNTEAFFGQGTRLTVV.

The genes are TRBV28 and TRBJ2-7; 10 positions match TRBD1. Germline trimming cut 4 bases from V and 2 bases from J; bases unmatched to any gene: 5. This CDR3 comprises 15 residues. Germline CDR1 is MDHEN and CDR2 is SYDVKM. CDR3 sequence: CASSYFGTGAYEQYF. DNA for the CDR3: TGTGCCAGCAGTTATTTTGGGACAGGGGCCTACGAGCAGTACTTC. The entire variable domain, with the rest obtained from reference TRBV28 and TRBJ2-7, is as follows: DVKVTQSSRYLVKRTGEKVFLECVQDMDHENMFWYRQDPGLGLRLIYFSYDVKMKEKGDIPEGYSVSREKKERFSLILESASTNQTSMYLCASSYFGTGAYEQYFGPGTRLTVT.

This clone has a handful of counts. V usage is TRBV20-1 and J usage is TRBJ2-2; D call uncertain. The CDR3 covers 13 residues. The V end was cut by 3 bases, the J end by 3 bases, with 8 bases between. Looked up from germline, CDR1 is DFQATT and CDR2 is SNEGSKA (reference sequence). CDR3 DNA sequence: TGCAGTGCTAGTGCCACTTACACCGGGGAGCTGTTTTTT. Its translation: CSASATYTGELFF.

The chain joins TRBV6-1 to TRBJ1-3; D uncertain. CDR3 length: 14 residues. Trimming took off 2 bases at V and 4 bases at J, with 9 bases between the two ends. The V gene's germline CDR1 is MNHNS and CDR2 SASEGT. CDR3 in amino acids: CASSENVQGNTIYF. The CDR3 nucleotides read TGTGCCAGCAGTGAAAACGTCCAGGGAAACACCATATATTTT.

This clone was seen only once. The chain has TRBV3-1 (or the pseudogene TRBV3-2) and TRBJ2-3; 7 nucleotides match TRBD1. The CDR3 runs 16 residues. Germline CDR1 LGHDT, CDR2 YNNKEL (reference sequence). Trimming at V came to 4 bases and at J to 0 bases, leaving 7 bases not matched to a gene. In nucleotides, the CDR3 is TGTGCCAGCAGCCTTGCTACAGGGGCAAGCACAGATACGCAGTATTTT. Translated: CASSLATGASTDTQYF.

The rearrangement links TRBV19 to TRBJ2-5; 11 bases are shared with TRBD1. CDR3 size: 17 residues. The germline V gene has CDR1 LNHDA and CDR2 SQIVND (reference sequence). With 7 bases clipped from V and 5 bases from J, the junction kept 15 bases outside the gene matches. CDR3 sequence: CASTPSPLGQGAETQYF. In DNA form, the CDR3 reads TGTGCCAGTACCCCTAGCCCGCTAGGACAGGGGGCCGAGACCCAGTACTTC.

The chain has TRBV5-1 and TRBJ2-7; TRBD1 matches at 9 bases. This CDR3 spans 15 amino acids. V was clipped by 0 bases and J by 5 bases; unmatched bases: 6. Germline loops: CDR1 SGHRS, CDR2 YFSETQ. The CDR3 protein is CASSLETGGVDEQYF. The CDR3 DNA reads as TGCGCCAGCAGCTTGGAGACAGGGGGAGTCGACGAGCAGTACTTC. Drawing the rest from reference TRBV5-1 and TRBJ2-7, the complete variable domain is KAGVTQTPRYLIKTRGQQVTLSCSPISGHRSVSWYQQTPGQGLQFLFEYFSETQRNKGNFPGRFSGRQFSNSRSEMNVSTLELGDSALYLCASSLETGGVDEQYFGPGTRLTVT.

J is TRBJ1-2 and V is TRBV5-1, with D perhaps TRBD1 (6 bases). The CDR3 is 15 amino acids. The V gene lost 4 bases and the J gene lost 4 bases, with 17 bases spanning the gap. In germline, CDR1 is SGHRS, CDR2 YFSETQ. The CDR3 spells CASSPYFGTPYGYTF. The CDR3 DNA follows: TGCGCCAGCAGCCCTTATTTCGGGACACCCTATGGCTACACCTTC.

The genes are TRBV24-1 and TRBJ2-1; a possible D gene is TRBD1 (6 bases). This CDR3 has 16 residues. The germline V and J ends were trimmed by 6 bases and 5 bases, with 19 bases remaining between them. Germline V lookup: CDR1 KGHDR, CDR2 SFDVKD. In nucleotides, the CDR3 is TGTGCCACCAGTCCCCCTGGGGGCGGAGCCGACAATGAGCAGTTCTTC. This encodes CATSPPGGGADNEQFF.

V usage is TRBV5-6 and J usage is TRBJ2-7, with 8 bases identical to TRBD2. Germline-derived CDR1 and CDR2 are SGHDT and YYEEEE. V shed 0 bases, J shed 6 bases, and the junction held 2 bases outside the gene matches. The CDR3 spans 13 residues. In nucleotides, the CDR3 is TGTGCCAGCAGCTTGGTCGGGGGGGGCGAGCAGTACTTC. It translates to CASSLVGGGEQYF.

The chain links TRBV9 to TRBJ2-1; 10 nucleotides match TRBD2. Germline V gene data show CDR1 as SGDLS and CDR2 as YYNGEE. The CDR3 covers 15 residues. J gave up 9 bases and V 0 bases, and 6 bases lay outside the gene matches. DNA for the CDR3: TGTGCCAGCAGCGTAGGAGCGGGAGGGCCCAGTGAGCAGTTCTTC. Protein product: CASSVGAGGPSEQFF. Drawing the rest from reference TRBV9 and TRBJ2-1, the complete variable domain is DSGVTQTPKHLITATGQRVTLRCSPRSGDLSVYWYQQSLDQGLQFLIQYYNGEERAKGNILERFSAQQFPDLHSELNLSSLELGDSALYFCASSVGAGGPSEQFFGPGTRLTVL.

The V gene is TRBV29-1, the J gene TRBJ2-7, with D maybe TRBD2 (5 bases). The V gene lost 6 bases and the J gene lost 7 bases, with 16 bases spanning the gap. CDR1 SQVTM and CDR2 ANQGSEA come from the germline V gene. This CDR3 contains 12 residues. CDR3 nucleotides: TGCAGCGTCGAACAGACACCGGGAGAGCAGTACTTC. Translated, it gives CSVEQTPGEQYF.